The present TCR beta chain was sequenced within a study of human T cells and chemical hapten exposure. Study conclusions and caveats: Sensitization with DPC brought no change to TCRs above 1 in 1000 in frequency.

What the library attached to individual cDNA molecules were unique molecular identifiers. Original handling: Sample TCR counts, which ranged from roughly 20,000 to 750,000, had a median of 95,638. TCRdb re-called the reads with MiXCR, one entry per CDR3 protein. TCRdb's processing, not the authors' own work, is the source of the V and J calls. The data show about 120,000 distinct CDR3 sequences, with over 7% seen just once and approximately 1.4% held by the top ten. This clonotype was picked up many times. Its antigen is not identified. Total RNA was isolated from whole blood that had not been fractionated. J was trimmed by 7 bases and V by 4 bases; bases with no gene match: 7. In germline, CDR1 is SGHAT, CDR2 FQDESV (reference sequence). The CDR3 totals 16 residues.

The sequence derives from a human donor in good health. Some clones in this sample may be carry-over from other donors' samples. Material: whole blood. The V gene is TRBV11-1, the J gene TRBJ1-6; 10 nucleotides match TRBD1. The CDR3 loop reads CASSSVGQGDNSPLHF. The CDR3 nucleotides read TGTGCCAGCAGCTCCGTCGGACAGGGGGACAATTCACCCCTCCACTTT. The entire variable domain, with the rest obtained from reference TRBV11-1 and TRBJ1-6, is as follows: EAEVAQSPRYKITEKSQAVAFWCDPISGHATLYWYRQILGQGPELLVQFQDESVVDDSQLPKDRFSAERLKGVDSTLKIQPAELGDSAMYLCASSSVGQGDNSPLHFGNGTRLTVT.